This entry lists 28 T cell receptor beta chains sequenced from one sample in a study of CD8+CD57+ T cells in acquired aplastic anemia (dated by TCRdb to between 2017 and 2018). The sequencer listed for this sample is Illumina HiSeq 2000. Genomic DNA was used as template for profiling of TCR beta VDJ combinations and CDR3 sequences. TCRdb reanalyzed the raw reads on its own, using fastp at Q25 for trimming and MiXCR for clone calling, and kept in-frame beta chains. Duplicate CDR3 protein sequences are folded into a single record with the most common DNA and genes. For this sample there are approximately 170,000 distinct CDR3 sequences; 63% appear just once. Together, the top ten hold 45% to 55% of the sample. The sample consisted of sorted CD4+, CD8+, or CD8+CD57+ T cells (not recorded which) from PBMCs. These receptors all come from a human donor in good health.

CDR3 amino acids: CASSAGPGQGWDGYTF. The CDR3 nucleotides are TGTGCCAGCAGCGCGGGACCGGGACAGGGATGGGATGGCTACACCTTC. The chain uses TRBV9 and TRBJ1-2; TRBD1 agrees at 9 bases. V was clipped by 3 bases and J by 6 bases; unmatched bases: 12. CDR1 and CDR2 from the germline V gene are SGDLS and YYNGEE. This CDR3 has 16 amino acids.

The chain carries TRBV10-2 and TRBJ2-5; TRBD1 or TRBD2 may be the D gene (5 bases each). V was trimmed by 10 bases and J by 5 bases, leaving 11 bases between them. The CDR3 length is 11 residues. Germline values: CDR1 WSHSY, CDR2 SAAADI. The CDR3 is CATTRDETQYF. In nucleotides, the CDR3 is TGCGCCACAACTAGGGACGAGACCCAGTACTTC.

This clonotype occurred a few times. This chain links TRBV19 with TRBJ1-6; D unclear. The CDR3 contains 13 residues. The germline V and J ends were trimmed by 3 bases and 10 bases, with 10 bases remaining between them. Germline values: CDR1 LNHDA, CDR2 SQIVND (reference sequence). Written as DNA, the CDR3 is TGTGCCAGTAGTATGGCATTGGAGTCACCCCTCCACTTT. Translation: CASSMALESPLHF.

The chain uses TRBV7-6 and TRBJ2-7, with 7 bases matching TRBD2. CDR1 and CDR2 (germline): SGHVS, FNYEAQ. This CDR3 has 15 amino acids. The J segment lost 2 bases and the V segment lost 5 bases, leaving 9 bases of the junction unmatched. The CDR3 spells CASSPGTTPAYEQYF. The CDR3 DNA follows: TGTGCCAGCAGCCCGGGGACTACCCCAGCCTACGAGCAGTACTTC.

CDR3 sequence reads: CASSIGGSSLHF. The CDR3 coding sequence is TGTGCCAGTAGTATAGGAGGGTCTTCCCTCCACTTT. The chain has TRBV19 and TRBJ1-6; no firm D call. Trimming took off 1 base at V and 14 bases at J, with 9 bases between the two ends. This CDR3 region has 12 residues. The germline V gene has CDR1 LNHDA and CDR2 SQIVND (reference sequence).

This clonotype was recorded a few times. V usage is TRBV2 and J usage is TRBJ2-5, with 8 bases fitting TRBD2. The trim removed 1 base at V and 2 bases at J, leaving 3 bases unmatched. The CDR3 sequence is 15 residues long. Per germline, CDR1 SNHLY and CDR2 FYNNEI. In nucleotides, the CDR3 is TGTGCCAGCAGTGAAGGGCTAGCGGGTCAAGAGACCCAGTACTTC. This encodes CASSEGLAGQETQYF.

V usage is TRBV24-1 and J usage is TRBJ2-5; D possibly corresponds to TRBD1 (5 bases). Looked up from germline, CDR1 is KGHDR and CDR2 is SFDVKD. The V end was cut by 5 bases, the J end by 4 bases, with 19 bases between. The CDR3 sequence is 16 residues long. The CDR3 DNA sequence: TGTGCCACCAGTGCCTCGGGCAGGGCCCTTGGAGAGACCCAGTACTTC. Its translation is CATSASGRALGETQYF.

In this sample, this clonotype turned up once. This chain uses TRBV20-1 with TRBJ2-3; maybe TRBD2 (7 bases). The CDR3 length is 14 residues. Germline V lookup: CDR1 DFQATT, CDR2 SNEGSKA (reference sequence). V shed 6 bases and J shed 1 base, with 14 bases lying between them. CDR3 region: CSAPPGGRTDTQYF. In nucleotides, the CDR3 is TGCAGTGCCCCTCCGGGGGGCCGCACAGATACGCAGTATTTT.

This clonotype was detected many times. This chain joins TRBV12-3 or TRBV12-4 and TRBJ2-1, with D hard to call. Deletions cut 8 bases from V and 2 bases from J, with 10 bases between. This CDR3 is 13 amino acids long. The CDR3 spells CASGESTYNEQFF. CDR3 DNA sequence: TGTGCCAGCGGGGAAAGTACCTACAATGAGCAGTTCTTC.

The rearrangement uses TRBV10-3 and TRBJ2-7; possibly TRBD1 for D (6 bases). Trimming removed 7 bases from V and 5 bases from J, with 18 bases in between. The CDR3 contains 14 residues. CDR1 ENHRY and CDR2 SYGVKD come from the germline V gene. This CDR3 is CAITSNRVVDEQYF. The CDR3 nucleotides read TGTGCCATCACTTCGAACAGGGTGGTCGACGAGCAGTACTTC.

The DNA of the CDR3 is TGTGCCAGTACCCAGGACAGGGGGCGTCGAGAGCAGTTCTTC. Protein: CASTQDRGRREQFF. This chain links TRBV19 with TRBJ2-1, with 11 nucleotides matching TRBD1. This CDR3 comprises 14 residues. Germline assignment: CDR1 LNHDA and CDR2 SQIVND (reference sequence). The V and J ends lost 7 bases and 10 bases, in that order; junction bases with no gene match: 9.

This clonotype was detected many times. The J gene is TRBJ2-7, the V gene TRBV4-1, with a weak D call TRBD2 (7 bases). V was trimmed by 0 bases and J by 4 bases, leaving 16 bases between them. The CDR3 has 16 amino acids. Germline V CDR1 and CDR2: MGHRA, YSYEKL. CDR3 sequence reads: CASSQEYREGIYEQYF. DNA of the CDR3: TGCGCCAGCAGCCAAGAATACAGGGAGGGAATTTACGAGCAGTACTTC.

This chain uses TRBV20-1 with TRBJ2-7, with 8 positions matching TRBD1. The germline V gene encodes CDR1 DFQATT and CDR2 SNEGSKA (reference sequence). The CDR3 consists of 17 residues. V trimming: 6 bases; J trimming: 6 bases; junction bases outside the gene matches: 22. The CDR3 here is CSAPLPPGQATGSEQYF. As DNA, the CDR3 is TGCAGTGCCCCGCTACCCCCGGGACAGGCTACGGGGTCCGAGCAGTACTTC.

About this clonotype: This could be a read error, since a much larger clone is one nucleotide away. The V and J genes are TRBV9 and TRBJ2-3, with TRBD2 matching 13 bases. Germline-derived CDR1 and CDR2 are SGDLS and YYNGEE. This CDR3 is built from 16 residues. V gave up 3 bases and J gave up 4 bases; unmatched junction bases: 5. CDR3 bases: TGTGCCAGCAGCGGATCTACTAGCGGGGGGGCAGATACGCAGTATTTT. It specifies CASSGSTSGGADTQYF.

The chain couples TRBV19 to TRBJ1-4; weak D call: TRBD1 (6 bases). The CDR3 runs to 15 residues. The V and J ends lost 6 bases and 0 bases respectively, with 11 bases between them. Germline CDR1 is LNHDA and CDR2 is SQIVND (reference sequence). DNA of the CDR3: TGTGCCAGTAGACCCGGACAGTCAACTAATGAAAAACTGTTTTTT. This codes for CASRPGQSTNEKLFF.

This clonotype was seen ten or more times. The V and J genes are TRBV14 and TRBJ2-7; D is possibly TRBD1 (5 bases). Between the trimmed V and J ends, which lost 1 base and 3 bases, there was a span of 13 bases. Germline CDR1 and CDR2: SGHDN and FVKESK. The CDR3 extends over 15 amino acids. CDR3 DNA: TGTGCCAGCAGCCAAGGGCCAGGGTCGTTCTACGAGCAGTACTTC. This translates into CASSQGPGSFYEQYF.

The gene calls are TRBV5-1 and TRBJ2-7, with D perhaps being TRBD1 or TRBD2 (6 bases each). This CDR3 is 13 amino acids long. Between the trimmed V and J ends, which lost 7 bases and 5 bases, there was a span of 16 bases. Germline V gene data show CDR1 as SGHRS and CDR2 as YFSETQ. The CDR3 protein is CASRSGAGNEQYF. The CDR3 nucleotides are TGCGCCAGCCGTTCGGGGGCTGGGAACGAGCAGTACTTC.

This clonotype was recorded at least ten times. V usage is TRBV20-1 and J usage is TRBJ2-4, with D uncertain. Germline V CDR1 and CDR2: DFQATT, SNEGSKA (reference sequence). Trimming shortened V by 4 bases and J by 3 bases, and 13 bases separated the two germline ends. The CDR3 is made up of 14 amino acids. CDR3 sequence (DNA): TGCAGTGCTATCTTGGCAGCCCACAAAAACATTCAGTACTTC. Its protein is CSAILAAHKNIQYF.

In this sample, this clonotype turned up many times. CDR3 nucleotide sequence: TGCAGTGCCCTACAGGCCTACGAGCAGTACTTC. This sequence encodes CSALQAYEQYF. This sequence joins TRBV20-1 and TRBJ2-7; weak D call: TRBD1 (5 bases). The V end was cut by 6 bases, the J end by 2 bases, with 8 bases between. Germline loops: CDR1 DFQATT, CDR2 SNEGSKA (reference sequence). The CDR3 has 11 amino acids.

The genes are TRBV2 and TRBJ1-5, with D unclear. Germline CDR1 reads SNHLY; CDR2 reads FYNNEI. V was pared by 6 bases and J by 6 bases, with 15 bases between. The CDR3 is 14 residues long. CDR3 residues: CASSLPAEGQPQHF. Written as DNA, the CDR3 is TGTGCCAGCAGCCTACCAGCAGAGGGTCAGCCCCAGCATTTT.

This clonotype was detected a few times. The chain carries TRBV30 and TRBJ2-7; either TRBD1 or TRBD2 may fit D (6 bases each). The germline V gene encodes CDR1 GTSNPN and CDR2 SVGIG (reference sequence). The CDR3 covers 16 residues. The germline V and J ends were trimmed by 4 bases and 3 bases, with 22 bases remaining between them. The CDR3 sequence: CAWTQRGLEAIYEQYF. CDR3 in DNA: TGTGCCTGGACCCAACGGGGGCTCGAGGCAATCTACGAGCAGTACTTC.

The chain combines TRBV7-9 with TRBJ2-6; 8 bases fit TRBD1. Looked up from germline, CDR1 is SEHNR and CDR2 is FQNEAQ (reference sequence). The CDR3 has 18 amino acids. V lost 1 base and J lost 2; bases outside the gene matches: 7. The CDR3 sequence is CASSLGGTGTTGANVLTF. In DNA form, the CDR3 reads TGTGCCAGCAGCTTAGGAGGGACAGGTACTACTGGGGCCAACGTCCTGACTTTC.

This clonotype was seen ten or more times. This chain uses TRBV6-5 with TRBJ2-7; D gene unclear. The length of the CDR3 is 14 residues. The germline gives CDR1 MNHEY, CDR2 SVGAGI. V lost 6 bases and J lost 2, with 14 bases in between. As DNA, the CDR3 is TGTGCCAGCAGCATAGGTGCAGTTACCTACGAGCAGTACTTC. It encodes CASSIGAVTYEQYF.

Notes on this clonotype: At one end, the junction sequence differs from germline, possibly due to a read error. This chain joins TRBV9 and TRBJ2-7; TRBD1 matches 7 bases. Germline values: CDR1 SGDLS, CDR2 YYNGEE. This CDR3 region has 15 residues. In nucleotides, the CDR3 is TGTGCCAGCGGCGTAGAAGGGGGCGCCGTTTACGAGCAGTACTTC. It codes for CASGVEGGAVYEQYF. Full variable domain (rest looked up from reference TRBV9 and TRBJ2-7): DSGVTQTPKHLITATGQRVTLRCSPRSGDLSVYWYQQSLDQGLQFLIQYYNGEERAKGNILERFSAQQFPDLHSELNLSSLELGDSALYFCASGVEGGAVYEQYFGPGTRLTVT.

This clonotype came up a few times. The V and J genes are TRBV7-2 and TRBJ1-2, with 7 bases fitting TRBD1. This CDR3 region has 16 residues. Germline V gene data show CDR1 as SGHTA and CDR2 as FQGNSA. The ends lost 0 bases at V and 7 bases at J; junction bases unmatched: 11. The CDR3 nucleotides read TGTGCCAGCAGCTTAGCGGGAAGGGGGCGAGAGTCTGGCTACACCTTC. It is translated as CASSLAGRGRESGYTF.

The chain employs TRBV7-9 and TRBJ2-5, with 10 bases aligning to TRBD1. V was pared by 5 bases and J by 2 bases, with 2 bases of the junction left unmatched. Germline lookup yields CDR1 SEHNR and CDR2 FQNEAQ (reference sequence). The CDR3 totals 14 residues. CDR3 in amino acids: CASSRTGGQETQYF. The CDR3, as DNA: TGTGCCAGCAGCCGGACAGGGGGACAAGAGACCCAGTACTTC.

This clonotype was detected ten times or more. The rearrangement uses TRBV29-1 and TRBJ1-5; possibly TRBD1 for D (6 bases). The CDR3 has 15 amino acids. Trimming took 7 bases from V and 3 from J, leaving 19 bases between them. Looked up from germline, CDR1 is SQVTM and CDR2 is ANQGSEA. The CDR3 sequence is CSALCRTETNQPQHF. CDR3 DNA: TGCAGCGCCCTATGTCGGACAGAGACCAATCAGCCCCAGCATTTT.

This clonotype has a handful of counts. The CDR3 coding sequence is TGCAGTGCTAGCCGAGGGGGGATCTACGAGCAGTACTTC. This translates into CSASRGGIYEQYF. The V and J genes are TRBV20-1 and TRBJ2-7; TRBD1 or TRBD2 may be the D gene (6 bases each). V gave up 3 bases and J gave up 3 bases, with 12 bases separating them. The germline V gene encodes CDR1 DFQATT and CDR2 SNEGSKA (reference sequence). This CDR3 has 13 amino acids.